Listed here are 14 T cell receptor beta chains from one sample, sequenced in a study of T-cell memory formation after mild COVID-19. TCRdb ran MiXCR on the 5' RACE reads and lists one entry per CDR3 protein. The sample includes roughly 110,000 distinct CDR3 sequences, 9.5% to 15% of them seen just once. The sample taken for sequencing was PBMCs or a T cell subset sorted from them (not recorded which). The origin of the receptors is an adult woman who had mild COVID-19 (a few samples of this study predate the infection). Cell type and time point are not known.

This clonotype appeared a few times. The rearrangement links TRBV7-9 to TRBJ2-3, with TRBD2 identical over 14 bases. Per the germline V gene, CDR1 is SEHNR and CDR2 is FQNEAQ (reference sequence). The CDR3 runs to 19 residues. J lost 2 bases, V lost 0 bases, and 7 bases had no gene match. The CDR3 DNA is TGTGCCAGCAGCTTAGCCGACTGGGGACTAGCGGGGGACACAGATACGCAGTATTTT. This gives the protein CASSLADWGLAGDTDTQYF.

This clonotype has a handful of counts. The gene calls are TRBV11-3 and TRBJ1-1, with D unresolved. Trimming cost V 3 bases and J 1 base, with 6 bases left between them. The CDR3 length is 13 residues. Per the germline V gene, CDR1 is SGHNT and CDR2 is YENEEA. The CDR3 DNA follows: TGTGCCAGCAGCTTGATGCCGAACACTGAAGCTTTCTTT. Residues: CASSLMPNTEAFF. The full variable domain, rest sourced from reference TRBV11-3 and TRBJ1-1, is EAGVVQSPRYKIIEKKQPVAFWCNPISGHNTLYWYLQNLGQGPELLIRYENEEAVDDSQLPKDRFSAERLKGVDSTLKIQPAELGDSAVYLCASSLMPNTEAFFGQGTRLTVV.

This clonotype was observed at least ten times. CDR3 coding DNA: TGCAGTGCTAGAGGAGGGGCAGGGACTGAAATCTACAATGAGCAGTTCTTC. Translating gives CSARGGAGTEIYNEQFF. The genes are TRBV20-1 and TRBJ2-1; TRBD2 might be the D (6 bases). The CDR3 totals 17 residues. Germline V gene data show CDR1 as DFQATT and CDR2 as SNEGSKA (reference sequence). V was pared by 1 base and J by 3 bases, with 19 bases between.

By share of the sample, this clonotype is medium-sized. CDR3 amino acids: CASSLGTSGRAVHEQYF. Written as DNA, the CDR3 is TGTGCCAGCAGCTTAGGGACTAGCGGGAGGGCCGTCCACGAGCAGTACTTC. V is TRBV11-2 and J is TRBJ2-7; 15 bases line up with TRBD2. The CDR3 sequence is 17 residues long. Germline V CDR1 and CDR2: SGHAT, FQNNGV. With V trimmed by 1 base and J by 5 bases, 6 bases remained unmatched.

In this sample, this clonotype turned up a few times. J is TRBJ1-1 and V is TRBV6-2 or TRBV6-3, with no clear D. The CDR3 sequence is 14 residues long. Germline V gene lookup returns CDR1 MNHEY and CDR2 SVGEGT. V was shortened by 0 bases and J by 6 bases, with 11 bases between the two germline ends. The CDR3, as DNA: TGTGCCAGCAGTTACTCGGAGGGTAGCGCTGAAGCTTTCTTT. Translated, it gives CASSYSEGSAEAFF.

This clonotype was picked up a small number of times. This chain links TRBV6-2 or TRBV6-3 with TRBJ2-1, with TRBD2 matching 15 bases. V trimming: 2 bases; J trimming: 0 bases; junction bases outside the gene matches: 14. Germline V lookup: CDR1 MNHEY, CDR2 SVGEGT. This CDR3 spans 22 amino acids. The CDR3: CASSYPTGTSGRIDGSYNEQFF. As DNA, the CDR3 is TGTGCCAGCAGTTACCCTACTGGGACTAGCGGGAGGATTGATGGCTCCTACAATGAGCAGTTCTTC.

This CDR3 is CASSPGWGGSEKLFF. DNA of the CDR3: TGTGCCAGCAGCCCTGGTTGGGGAGGGTCGGAAAAACTGTTTTTT. This chain connects TRBV7-2 to TRBJ1-4; D gene unclear. CDR1 is SGHTA and CDR2 is FQGNSA in the germline V gene. Trimming took 5 bases from V and 8 from J, leaving 18 bases between them. The CDR3 contains 15 residues.

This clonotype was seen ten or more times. CDR3 sequence (DNA): TGCGCCAGCAGCTTGGTCGCAGGGTCCTACGAGCAGTACTTC. Its translation is CASSLVAGSYEQYF. The chain is built from TRBV5-1 and TRBJ2-7; D possibly corresponds to TRBD1 (5 bases). Trimming cost V 0 bases and J 1 base, with 8 bases left between them. The CDR3 is 14 residues long. Germline CDR1 reads SGHRS; CDR2 reads YFSETQ.

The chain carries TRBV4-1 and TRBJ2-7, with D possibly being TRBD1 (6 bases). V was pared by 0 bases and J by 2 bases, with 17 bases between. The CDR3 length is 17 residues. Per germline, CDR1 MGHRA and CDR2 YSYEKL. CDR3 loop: CASSQDPDRLGPYEQYF. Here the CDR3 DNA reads TGCGCCAGCAGCCAAGACCCCGACAGGTTGGGACCCTACGAGCAGTACTTC.

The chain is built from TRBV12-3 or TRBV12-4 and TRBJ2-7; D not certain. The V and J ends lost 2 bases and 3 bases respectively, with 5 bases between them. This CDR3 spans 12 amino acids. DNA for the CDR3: TGTGCCAGCAGTTTAATCCTCTACGAGCAGTACTTC. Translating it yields CASSLILYEQYF.

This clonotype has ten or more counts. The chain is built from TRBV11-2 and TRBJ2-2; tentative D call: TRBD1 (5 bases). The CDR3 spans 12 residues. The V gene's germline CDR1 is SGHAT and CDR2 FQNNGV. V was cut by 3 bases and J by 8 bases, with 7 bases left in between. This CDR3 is CASSFRTGELFF. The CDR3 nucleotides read TGTGCCAGCAGCTTTAGGACAGGGGAGCTGTTTTTT.

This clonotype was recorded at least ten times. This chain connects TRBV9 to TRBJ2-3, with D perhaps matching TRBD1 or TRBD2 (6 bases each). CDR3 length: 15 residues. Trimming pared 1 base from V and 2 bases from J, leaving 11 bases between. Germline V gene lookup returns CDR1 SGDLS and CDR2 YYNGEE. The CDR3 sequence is CASSVTGAYTDTQYF. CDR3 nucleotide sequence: TGTGCCAGCAGCGTAACGGGGGCCTACACAGATACGCAGTATTTT.

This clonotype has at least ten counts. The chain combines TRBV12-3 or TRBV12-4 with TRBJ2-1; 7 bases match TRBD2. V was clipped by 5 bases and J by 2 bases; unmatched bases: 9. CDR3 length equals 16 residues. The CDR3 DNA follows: TGTGCCAGCAGTCCCGGGACTATACTCCCCTACAATGAGCAGTTCTTC. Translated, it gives CASSPGTILPYNEQFF.

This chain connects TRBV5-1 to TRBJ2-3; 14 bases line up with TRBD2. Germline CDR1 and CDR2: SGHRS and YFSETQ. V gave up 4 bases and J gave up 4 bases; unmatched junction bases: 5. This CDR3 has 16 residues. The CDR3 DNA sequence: TGCGCCAGCAGCGTGCGGGGACTAGCGGGAGCAGATACGCAGTATTTT. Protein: CASSVRGLAGADTQYF. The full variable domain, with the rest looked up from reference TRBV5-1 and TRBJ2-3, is KAGVTQTPRYLIKTRGQQVTLSCSPISGHRSVSWYQQTPGQGLQFLFEYFSETQRNKGNFPGRFSGRQFSNSRSEMNVSTLELGDSALYLCASSVRGLAGADTQYFGPGTRLTVL.